This T cell receptor beta chain is drawn from a study of OX40 agonist ivuxolimab in advanced cancers. Between the trimmed V and J ends, which lost 3 bases and 5 bases, there was a span of 14 bases. This CDR3 region has 15 residues. CDR1 and CDR2 (germline): SEHNR, FQNEAQ (reference sequence). Samples of blood were obtained at baseline, on cycle 4 day 1, and on cycle 7 day 1. Sequencing used immunoSEQ multiplex PCR; TCRdb keeps in-frame clones, though not all of them. The table includes approximately 44,000 clones, around nine tenths detected once. In the case of this clone: No antigen is known for it.

Findings and caveats of the study: Fewer expanded clones were found on average in CD4+ than in CD8+ T cells. Low clonal expansion, among the lowest seen, marked partial responders at 0.1-3.0 mg/kg.

The receptor was derived from an adult with an advanced solid tumor such as melanoma, head and neck, liver or kidney cancer. The starting material was CD4+ or CD8+ T cells sorted from blood, obtained in a trial of the OX40 agonist ivuxolimab. V gene TRBV7-9 combines with J gene TRBJ2-1; TRBD2 is a possible D gene (7 bases). The CDR3 DNA reads TGTGCCAGCAGCTTGGGTGGGGGGGCCGACAATGAGCAGTTCTTC. Amino acids: CASSLGGGADNEQFF. The whole variable domain, remainder taken from reference TRBV7-9 and TRBJ2-1, is DTGVSQNPRHKITKRGQNVTFRCDPISEHNRLYWYRQTLGQGPEFLTYFQNEAQLEKSRLLSDRFSAERPKGSFSTLEIQRTEQGDSAMYLCASSLGGGADNEQFFGPGTRLTVL.